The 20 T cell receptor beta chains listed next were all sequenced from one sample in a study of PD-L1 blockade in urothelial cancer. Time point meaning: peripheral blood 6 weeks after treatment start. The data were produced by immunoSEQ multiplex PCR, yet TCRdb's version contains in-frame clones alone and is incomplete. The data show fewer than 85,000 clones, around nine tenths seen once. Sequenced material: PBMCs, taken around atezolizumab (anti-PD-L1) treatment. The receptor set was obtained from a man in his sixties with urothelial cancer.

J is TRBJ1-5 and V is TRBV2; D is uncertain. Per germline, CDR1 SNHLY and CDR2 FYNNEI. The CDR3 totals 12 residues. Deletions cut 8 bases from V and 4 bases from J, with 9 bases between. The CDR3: CASQRGNQPQHF. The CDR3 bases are TGTGCCAGCCAACGGGGAAATCAGCCCCAGCATTTT.

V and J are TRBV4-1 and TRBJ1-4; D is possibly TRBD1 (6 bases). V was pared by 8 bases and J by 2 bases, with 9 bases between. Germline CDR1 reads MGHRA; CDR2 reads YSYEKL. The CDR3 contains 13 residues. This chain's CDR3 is CASQGLTNEKLFF. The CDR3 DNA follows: TGCGCCAGCCAGGGGCTCACTAATGAAAAACTGTTTTTT.

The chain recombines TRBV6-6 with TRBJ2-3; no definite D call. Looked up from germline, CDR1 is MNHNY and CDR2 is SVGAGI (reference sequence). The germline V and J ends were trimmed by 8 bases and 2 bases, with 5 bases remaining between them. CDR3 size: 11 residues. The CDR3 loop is CASANTDTQYF. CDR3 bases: TGTGCCAGCGCTAACACAGATACGCAGTATTTT.

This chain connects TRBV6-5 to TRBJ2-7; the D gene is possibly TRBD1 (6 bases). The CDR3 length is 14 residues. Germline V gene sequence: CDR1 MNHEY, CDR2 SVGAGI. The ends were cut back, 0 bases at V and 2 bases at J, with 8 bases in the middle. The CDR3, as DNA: TGTGCCAGCAGTTACTCCCAGGGGACCTACGAGCAGTACTTC. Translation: CASSYSQGTYEQYF.

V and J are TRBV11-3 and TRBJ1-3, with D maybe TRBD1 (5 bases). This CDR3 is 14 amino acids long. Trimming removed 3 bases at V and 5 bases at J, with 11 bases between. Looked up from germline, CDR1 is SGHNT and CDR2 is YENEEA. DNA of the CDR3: TGTGCCAGCAGCTTGGCAGGGTCCCGAAACACCATATATTTT. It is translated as CASSLAGSRNTIYF.

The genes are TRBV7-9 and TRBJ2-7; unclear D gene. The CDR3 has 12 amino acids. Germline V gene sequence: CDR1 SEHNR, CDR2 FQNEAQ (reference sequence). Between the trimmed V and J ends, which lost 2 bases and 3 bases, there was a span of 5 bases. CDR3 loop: CASSLSGYEQYF. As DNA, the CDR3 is TGTGCCAGCAGCTTATCAGGCTACGAGCAGTACTTC. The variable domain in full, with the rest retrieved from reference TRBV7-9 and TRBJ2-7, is DTGVSQNPRHKITKRGQNVTFRCDPISEHNRLYWYRQTLGQGPEFLTYFQNEAQLEKSRLLSDRFSAERPKGSFSTLEIQRTEQGDSAMYLCASSLSGYEQYFGPGTRLTVT.

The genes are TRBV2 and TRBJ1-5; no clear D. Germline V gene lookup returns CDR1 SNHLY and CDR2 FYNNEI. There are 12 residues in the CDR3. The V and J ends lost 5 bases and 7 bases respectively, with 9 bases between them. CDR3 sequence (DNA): TGTGCCAGCAGTCCAGGATGGCAGCCCCAGCATTTT. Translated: CASSPGWQPQHF.

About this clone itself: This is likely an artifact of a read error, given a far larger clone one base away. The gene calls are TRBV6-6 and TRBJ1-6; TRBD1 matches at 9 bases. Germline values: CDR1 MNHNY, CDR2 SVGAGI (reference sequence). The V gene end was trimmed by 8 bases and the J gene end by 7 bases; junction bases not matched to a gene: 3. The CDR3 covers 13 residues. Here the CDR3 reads CASGGQGNSPLHF. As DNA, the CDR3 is TGTGCCAGCGGCGGACAGGGGAATTCACCCCTCCACTTT.

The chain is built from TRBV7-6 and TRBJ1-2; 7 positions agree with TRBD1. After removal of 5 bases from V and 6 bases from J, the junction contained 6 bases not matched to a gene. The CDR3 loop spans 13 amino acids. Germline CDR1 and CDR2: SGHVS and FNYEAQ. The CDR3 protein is CASSPTGFDGYTF. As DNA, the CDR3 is TGTGCCAGCAGCCCGACAGGGTTTGATGGCTACACCTTC.

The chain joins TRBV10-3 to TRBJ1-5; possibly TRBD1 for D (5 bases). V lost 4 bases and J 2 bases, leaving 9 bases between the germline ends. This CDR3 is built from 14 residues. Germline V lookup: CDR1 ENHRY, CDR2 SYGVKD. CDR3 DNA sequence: TGTGCCATCAGTGGAGGGGAGGGCAATCAGCCCCAGCATTTT. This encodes CAISGGEGNQPQHF.

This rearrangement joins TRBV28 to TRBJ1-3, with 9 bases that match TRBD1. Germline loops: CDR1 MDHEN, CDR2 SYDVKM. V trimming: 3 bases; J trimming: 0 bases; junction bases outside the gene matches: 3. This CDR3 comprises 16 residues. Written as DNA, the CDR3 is TGTGCCAGCAGTTTTGGGACAGGGAACTCTGGAAACACCATATATTTT. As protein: CASSFGTGNSGNTIYF.

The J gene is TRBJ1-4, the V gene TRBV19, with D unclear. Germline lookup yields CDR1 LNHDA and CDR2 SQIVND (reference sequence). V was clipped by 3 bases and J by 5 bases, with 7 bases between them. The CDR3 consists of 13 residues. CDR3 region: CASSISQNEKLFF. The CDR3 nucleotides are TGTGCCAGTAGTATTTCACAGAATGAAAAACTGTTTTTT.

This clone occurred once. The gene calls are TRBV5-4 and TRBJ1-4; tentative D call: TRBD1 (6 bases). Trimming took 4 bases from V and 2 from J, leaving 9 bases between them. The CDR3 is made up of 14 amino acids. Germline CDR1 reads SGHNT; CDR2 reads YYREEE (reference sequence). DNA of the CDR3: TGTGCCAGCAGCACAGGGTCCACTAATGAAAAACTGTTTTTT. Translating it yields CASSTGSTNEKLFF.

CDR3: CASSPDRGAYNEQFF. In nucleotides, the CDR3 is TGTGCCAGCAGTCCGGACAGGGGGGCATACAATGAGCAGTTCTTC. The rearrangement links TRBV16 to TRBJ2-1, with TRBD1 identical over 10 bases. The V gene end was trimmed by 6 bases and the J gene end by 4 bases; junction bases not matched to a gene: 6. Germline CDR1 reads KGHSY; CDR2 reads FQNENV. This CDR3 is 15 amino acids long.

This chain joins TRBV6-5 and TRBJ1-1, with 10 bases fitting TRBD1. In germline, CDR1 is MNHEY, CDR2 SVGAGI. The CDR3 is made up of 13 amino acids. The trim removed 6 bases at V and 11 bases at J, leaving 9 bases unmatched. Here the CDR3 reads CASRPTGGRGAFF. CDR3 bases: TGTGCCAGCAGGCCGACAGGGGGCCGAGGGGCTTTCTTT.

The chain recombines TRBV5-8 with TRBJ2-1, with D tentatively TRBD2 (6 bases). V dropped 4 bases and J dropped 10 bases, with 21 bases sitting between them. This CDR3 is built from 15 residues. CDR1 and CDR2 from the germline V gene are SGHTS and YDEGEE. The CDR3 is CASSPWRGVSREQFF. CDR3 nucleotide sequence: TGTGCCAGCAGCCCTTGGAGGGGAGTGAGTAGGGAGCAGTTCTTC.

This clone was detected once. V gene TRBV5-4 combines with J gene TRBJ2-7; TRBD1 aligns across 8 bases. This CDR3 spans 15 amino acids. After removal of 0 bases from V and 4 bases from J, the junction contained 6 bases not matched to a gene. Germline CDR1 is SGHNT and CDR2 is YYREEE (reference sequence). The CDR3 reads CASSLGRGREYEQYF. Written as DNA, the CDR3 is TGTGCCAGCAGCTTGGGCAGGGGGCGCGAATACGAGCAGTACTTC.

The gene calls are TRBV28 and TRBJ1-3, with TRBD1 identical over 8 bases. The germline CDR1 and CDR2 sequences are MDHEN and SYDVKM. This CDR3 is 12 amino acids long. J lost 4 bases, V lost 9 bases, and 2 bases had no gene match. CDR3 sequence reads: CASGQGGNTIYF. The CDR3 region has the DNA TGTGCCAGTGGACAGGGAGGAAACACCATATATTTT.

CDR3 loop: CASLGTSGRGDTQYF. The CDR3 coding sequence is TGTGCCAGCCTGGGGACTAGCGGGAGGGGGGATACGCAGTATTTT. This sequence joins TRBV27 and TRBJ2-3; 16 bases map to TRBD2. After removal of 8 bases from V and 6 bases from J, the junction contained 5 bases not matched to a gene. CDR1 is MNHEY, CDR2 SMNVEV, per germline (reference sequence). The CDR3 is 15 amino acids.

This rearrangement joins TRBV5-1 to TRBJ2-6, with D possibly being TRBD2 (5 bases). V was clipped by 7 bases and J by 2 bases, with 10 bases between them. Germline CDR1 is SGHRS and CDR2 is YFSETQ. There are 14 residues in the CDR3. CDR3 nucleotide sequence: TGCGCCAGCTTCTCGGGGACTGGGGCCAACGTCCTGACTTTC. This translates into CASFSGTGANVLTF.